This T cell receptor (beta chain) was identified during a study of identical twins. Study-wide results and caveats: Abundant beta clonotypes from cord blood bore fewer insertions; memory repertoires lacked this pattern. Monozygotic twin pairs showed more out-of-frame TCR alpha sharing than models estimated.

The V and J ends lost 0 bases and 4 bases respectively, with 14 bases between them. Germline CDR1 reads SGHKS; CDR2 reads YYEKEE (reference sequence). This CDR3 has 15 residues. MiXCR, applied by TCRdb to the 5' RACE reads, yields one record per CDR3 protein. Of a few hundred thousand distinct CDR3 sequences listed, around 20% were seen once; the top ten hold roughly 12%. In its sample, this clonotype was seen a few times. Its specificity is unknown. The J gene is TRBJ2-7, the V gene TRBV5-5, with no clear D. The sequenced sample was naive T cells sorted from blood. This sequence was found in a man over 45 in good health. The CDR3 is CASSLGGNLGYEQYF. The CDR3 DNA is TGTGCCAGCAGCTTGGGAGGAAACCTTGGTTACGAGCAGTACTTC.